One sample yielded the 2 T cell receptor beta chains listed below, sequenced in a study of cytomegalovirus exposure and HLA in healthy donors. Researchers ran the PCR with 60 Vbeta and 13 Jbeta primers. Profiled with immunoSEQ multiplex PCR; TCRdb holds only in-frame clones, not every one. The profile shows 150,000 or so clones, 65% to 75% of them singletons. Material: PBMCs. Source of these receptors: a man aged 30-40 years in good health and CMV-seronegative.

V is TRBV6-5 and J is TRBJ2-7; perhaps TRBD1 as D (8 bases). This CDR3 has 14 amino acids. Germline CDR1 MNHEY, CDR2 SVGAGI. V was clipped by 6 bases and J by 6 bases, with 18 bases between them. The CDR3 spells CASSRQGRAGEQYF. The CDR3 DNA follows: TGTGCCAGCAGCAGACAGGGGAGGGCCGGCGAGCAGTACTTC.

This clone was detected once. The chain uses TRBV19 and TRBJ2-1; 11 nucleotides match TRBD1. Trimming took 10 bases from V and 7 from J; bases not matched to a gene: 9. Germline V CDR1 and CDR2: LNHDA, SQIVND (reference sequence). The CDR3 runs to 14 residues. Here the CDR3 reads CAIEDRGRDNEQFF. CDR3 sequence (DNA): TGTGCCATCGAGGACAGGGGGCGCGATAATGAGCAGTTCTTC.